What follows are 29 T cell receptor beta chains derived from one specimen sequenced in a study of beta chain features in type 1 diabetes. These receptors have no identified antigens. Reverse transcribing all isolated RNA meant expressed TCRB transcripts were sequenced. Libraries were prepared by immunoSEQ multiplex PCR; TCRdb keeps only in-frame clonotypes and omits some of them. The sample consists of under 250,000 clones, approximately 15% of them appearing once. The study, taken as a whole, reports: Among patients with Type 1 diabetes, TCRB CDR3s were moderately but significantly shorter in every one of the four CD4+ subsets.

Sequencing was done on a sample of naive CD4+ T cells from blood. These receptor sequences come from a man aged 30 to 39 with type 1 diabetes.

This chain connects TRBV6-1 to TRBJ2-7; possible D gene TRBD1, 6 bases. The CDR3 has 15 amino acids. Trimming cost V 6 bases and J 4 bases, with 19 bases left between them. Per the germline V gene, CDR1 is MNHNS and CDR2 is SASEGT. The CDR3: CASSGQFVTSYEQYF. The CDR3 coding sequence is TGTGCCAGCAGCGGACAGTTTGTAACCTCTTACGAGCAGTACTTC.

The chain combines TRBV2 with TRBJ2-1, with a possible D match to TRBD2 (5 bases). Trimming removed 7 bases at V and 0 bases at J, with 10 bases between. This CDR3 contains 14 residues. Germline loops: CDR1 SNHLY, CDR2 FYNNEI. The CDR3 DNA follows: TGTGCCAGCACGCGGGTGAGCTCCTACAATGAGCAGTTCTTC. Protein: CASTRVSSYNEQFF.

The rearrangement links TRBV4-1 to TRBJ2-3; the D is unclear. The CDR3 loop spans 11 amino acids. V was cut by 6 bases and J by 5 bases, with 6 bases left in between. CDR1 and CDR2 from the germline V gene are MGHRA and YSYEKL. This CDR3 reads CASRQVDTQYF. For the CDR3, the DNA is TGCGCCAGCAGGCAGGTAGATACGCAGTATTTT.

The J gene is TRBJ1-2, the V gene TRBV5-6; 8 positions agree with TRBD1. Germline V gene sequence: CDR1 SGHDT, CDR2 YYEEEE. The ends lost 4 bases at V and 2 bases at J; junction bases unmatched: 7. The CDR3 has 15 amino acids. CDR3 residues: CASSPGTGTNYGYTF. The CDR3 nucleotides are TGTGCCAGCAGCCCAGGGACAGGAACCAACTATGGCTACACCTTC.

The chain recombines TRBV9 with TRBJ2-1; D possibly corresponds to TRBD1 (5 bases). CDR1 is SGDLS and CDR2 is YYNGEE in the germline V gene. V gave up 5 bases and J gave up 10 bases, with 13 bases separating them. This CDR3 spans 12 amino acids. The CDR3 region has the DNA TGTGCCAGCAGTGATTTGTGGGGCGAGCAGTTCTTC. It translates to CASSDLWGEQFF.

The chain employs TRBV12-5 and TRBJ2-5; D possibly corresponds to TRBD2 (5 bases). The CDR3 runs 16 residues. Per the germline V gene, CDR1 is LGHNT and CDR2 is FRNRAP. Trimming left V 1 base short and J 1 base short, with 13 bases between. CDR3 protein: CASGLAPRAGQETQYF. CDR3 in DNA: TGTGCTAGTGGTTTGGCCCCCCGGGCGGGCCAAGAGACCCAGTACTTC.

The chain carries TRBV9 and TRBJ2-5; 9 bases are a match to TRBD2. J lost 5 bases, V lost 0 bases, and 8 bases had no gene match. This CDR3 has 16 residues. Per the germline V gene, CDR1 is SGDLS and CDR2 is YYNGEE. In DNA form, the CDR3 reads TGTGCCAGCAGCGTAGGAGGTAGCGGGAGTGTTGAGACCCAGTACTTC. Encoded protein: CASSVGGSGSVETQYF.

This clone was recorded a few times. The V gene is TRBV11-3, the J gene TRBJ1-1; unclear D gene. Germline CDR1 reads SGHNT; CDR2 reads YENEEA. This CDR3 has 13 amino acids. The V and J ends lost 0 bases and 4 bases respectively, with 6 bases between them. CDR3 in amino acids: CASSLDEVTEAFF. CDR3 DNA sequence: TGTGCCAGCAGCTTAGATGAGGTCACTGAAGCTTTCTTT. The variable domain in full, with the rest retrieved from reference TRBV11-3 and TRBJ1-1, is EAGVVQSPRYKIIEKKQPVAFWCNPISGHNTLYWYLQNLGQGPELLIRYENEEAVDDSQLPKDRFSAERLKGVDSTLKIQPAELGDSAVYLCASSLDEVTEAFFGQGTRLTVV.

This clone has only a few counts. V and J are TRBV5-4 and TRBJ1-2, with 7 positions matching TRBD1. Unmatched junction bases numbered 5, after V lost 4 bases and J lost 2 bases. This CDR3 spans 14 amino acids. Per germline, CDR1 SGHNT and CDR2 YYREEE (reference sequence). The DNA of the CDR3 is TGTGCCAGCAGCCCGCGACAGGGCAACTATGGCTACACCTTC. Its translation: CASSPRQGNYGYTF.

The chain joins TRBV4-1 to TRBJ1-5; tentative D call: TRBD1 (5 bases). The V end lost 0 bases, the J end lost 8 bases, and 17 bases lay between the germline ends. Looked up from germline, CDR1 is MGHRA and CDR2 is YSYEKL. The CDR3 has 16 residues. The CDR3 sequence: CASSQDLSQGRKPQHF. The CDR3 DNA is TGCGCCAGCAGCCAAGATCTTTCTCAGGGTCGGAAGCCCCAGCATTTT.

On this clone: Other DNA sequences in this specimen translate into the identical CDR3. The V call is TRBV5-1, the J call TRBJ1-1; tentative D call: TRBD1 (5 bases). Germline CDR1 is SGHRS and CDR2 is YFSETQ. V gave up 0 bases and J gave up 4 bases, with 10 bases separating them. The CDR3 runs 14 residues. CDR3 sequence: CASSLGQGGTEAFF. The CDR3 nucleotides read TGCGCCAGCAGCTTGGGTCAGGGTGGCACTGAAGCTTTCTTT.

This clone was counted between two and nine times. V and J are TRBV9 and TRBJ2-3; D is perhaps TRBD2 (7 bases). Germline V gives CDR1 SGDLS, CDR2 YYNGEE. The CDR3 covers 16 residues. Trimming stripped 0 bases from V and 4 bases from J, with 15 bases between. The CDR3 here is CASSVEPGGRADTQYF. The CDR3, as DNA: TGTGCCAGCAGCGTAGAACCGGGGGGCCGGGCAGATACGCAGTATTTT.

The sample holds a few counts of this clone. V gene TRBV2 combines with J gene TRBJ2-1; the match to TRBD2 covers 14 bases. There are 16 residues in the CDR3. CDR1 SNHLY and CDR2 FYNNEI come from the germline V gene. Unmatched junction bases numbered 6, after V lost 4 bases and J lost 7 bases. The CDR3 reads CASSAGLAGVGNEQFF. CDR3 DNA sequence: TGTGCCAGCAGTGCGGGACTAGCGGGAGTTGGAAATGAGCAGTTCTTC. The full variable domain, its missing parts supplied by reference TRBV2 and TRBJ2-1, is EPEVTQTPSHQVTQMGQEVILRCVPISNHLYFYWYRQILGQKVEFLVSFYNNEISEKSEIFDDQFSVERPDGSNFTLKIRSTKLEDSAMYFCASSAGLAGVGNEQFFGPGTRLTVL.

This chain joins TRBV5-1 and TRBJ2-3, with D uncertain. This CDR3 is 13 amino acids long. Germline V gene data show CDR1 as SGHRS and CDR2 as YFSETQ. V was cut by 4 bases and J by 2 bases, with 8 bases left in between. In DNA form, the CDR3 reads TGCGCCAGCAGCCCCTGGGCCACAGATACGCAGTATTTT. It specifies CASSPWATDTQYF. Based on the CDR3 plus reference TRBV5-1 and TRBJ2-3, the full variable domain is KAGVTQTPRYLIKTRGQQVTLSCSPISGHRSVSWYQQTPGQGLQFLFEYFSETQRNKGNFPGRFSGRQFSNSRSEMNVSTLELGDSALYLCASSPWATDTQYFGPGTRLTVL.

This clone has just a few counts. This chain joins TRBV6-1 and TRBJ2-7, with a tentative D call TRBD2 (6 bases). Trimming shortened V by 2 bases and J by 0 bases, and 8 bases separated the two germline ends. The germline V gene encodes CDR1 MNHNS and CDR2 SASEGT. The CDR3 loop spans 14 amino acids. The CDR3 here is CASSERGLSYEQYF. As DNA, the CDR3 is TGTGCCAGCAGTGAACGGGGACTCTCCTACGAGCAGTACTTC.

The chain employs TRBV28 and TRBJ2-3, with TRBD1 matching over 9 bases. V lost 8 bases, J lost 0 bases, and 0 bases stayed unmatched. This CDR3 has 13 amino acids. Germline CDR1 is MDHEN and CDR2 is SYDVKM. The CDR3 loop is CASGTGSTDTQYF. The CDR3 DNA reads TGTGCCAGCGGGACAGGGAGCACAGATACGCAGTATTTT.

A few counts support this clone. The chain carries TRBV2 and TRBJ2-5; TRBD1 matches 9 bases. Germline-derived CDR1 and CDR2 are SNHLY and FYNNEI. Trimming at V came to 6 bases and at J to 5 bases, leaving 7 bases not matched to a gene. CDR3 length: 14 residues. The CDR3 DNA reads TGTGCCAGCAGAACACAGGGGGCATGGGAGACCCAGTACTTC. Its translation is CASRTQGAWETQYF.

This clone turned up a few times. The chain is built from TRBV25-1 and TRBJ2-5, with a weak D call TRBD2 (5 bases). Germline assignment: CDR1 MGHDK and CDR2 SYGVNS. Trimming took 1 base from V and 3 from J, leaving 6 bases between them. The CDR3 has 13 residues. CDR3 loop: CASSEFGEETQYF. CDR3 nucleotide sequence: TGTGCCAGCAGTGAATTCGGGGAAGAGACCCAGTACTTC.

V is TRBV11-2 and J is TRBJ1-2; the D gene is possibly TRBD1 (6 bases). Germline loops: CDR1 SGHAT, CDR2 FQNNGV. The V end was cut by 5 bases, the J end by 4 bases, with 20 bases between. This CDR3 region has 16 residues. DNA for the CDR3: TGTGCCAGCAGCACTATAAAAACCGGGACACTCTATGGCTACACCTTC. Translating gives CASSTIKTGTLYGYTF. The variable domain in full, with the rest retrieved from reference TRBV11-2 and TRBJ1-2, is EAGVAQSPRYKIIEKRQSVAFWCNPISGHATLYWYQQILGQGPKLLIQFQNNGVVDDSQLPKDRFSAERLKGVDSTLKIQPAKLEDSAVYLCASSTIKTGTLYGYTFGSGTRLTVV.

This clone was detected only a few times. The CDR3: CASSERQGAYNEQFF. For the CDR3, the DNA is TGTGCCAGCAGTGAGCGACAGGGCGCCTACAATGAGCAGTTCTTC. V and J are TRBV25-1 and TRBJ2-1; 7 nucleotides match TRBD1. The junction had 4 bases not matched to a gene; V was cut back by 3 bases and J by 2 bases. The CDR3 is 15 amino acids. Germline assignment: CDR1 MGHDK and CDR2 SYGVNS.

The gene calls are TRBV6-1 and TRBJ1-2; no clear D gene. The length of the CDR3 is 14 residues. Germline V CDR1 and CDR2: MNHNS, SASEGT. Trimming took 3 bases from V and 4 from J, leaving 12 bases between them. The CDR3 DNA is TGTGCCAGCAGTGAGCGGCACCGCAGCTATGGCTACACCTTC. Translating it yields CASSERHRSYGYTF.

This chain uses TRBV7-2 with TRBJ1-5, with 10 bases matching TRBD1. The V and J ends lost 4 bases and 5 bases, in that order; junction bases with no gene match: 5. The CDR3 extends over 15 amino acids. The germline gives CDR1 SGHTA, CDR2 FQGNSA. CDR3 nucleotides: TGTGCCAGCAGCTCAACCGGGACAGGGGATCAGCCCCAGCATTTT. Protein: CASSSTGTGDQPQHF.

Here the CDR3 DNA reads TGTGCCTGGAGTCAGTCTGGGTCGGGCACTGAAGCTTTCTTT. Translation gives CAWSQSGSGTEAFF. The chain links TRBV30 to TRBJ1-1; D not resolved. Germline V lookup: CDR1 GTSNPN, CDR2 SVGIG (reference sequence). This CDR3 has 14 amino acids. Trimming removed 2 bases at V and 4 bases at J, with 14 bases between.

There are a few counts of this clone. This chain connects TRBV5-1 to TRBJ1-1, with 9 bases aligning to TRBD1. Germline assignment: CDR1 SGHRS and CDR2 YFSETQ. V was pared by 4 bases and J by 6 bases, with 10 bases of the junction left unmatched. The CDR3 extends over 15 amino acids. In DNA, the CDR3 is TGCGCCAGCAGCCCACCTACAGGGGGCGCTGCTGAAGCTTTCTTT. Encoded protein: CASSPPTGGAAEAFF.

The chain recombines TRBV11-3 with TRBJ2-5, with D maybe TRBD1 (5 bases). Deletions cut 0 bases from V and 1 base from J, with 9 bases between. This CDR3 contains 15 residues. Germline CDR1 reads SGHNT; CDR2 reads YENEEA. The CDR3, as DNA: TGTGCCAGCAGCTTAGAGCCGACAGTCCAAGAGACCCAGTACTTC. This sequence encodes CASSLEPTVQETQYF. The whole variable domain, remainder taken from reference TRBV11-3 and TRBJ2-5, is EAGVVQSPRYKIIEKKQPVAFWCNPISGHNTLYWYLQNLGQGPELLIRYENEEAVDDSQLPKDRFSAERLKGVDSTLKIQPAELGDSAVYLCASSLEPTVQETQYFGPGTRLLVL.

The V call is TRBV7-6, the J call TRBJ2-3; TRBD1 matches 12 bases. The CDR3 is 15 amino acids. Trimming cost V 5 bases and J 4 bases; bases outside gene matches: 4. Germline V gene data show CDR1 as SGHVS and CDR2 as FNYEAQ. The CDR3 loop reads CASSPGTGGSDTQYF. CDR3 DNA: TGTGCCAGCAGCCCGGGGACAGGGGGCTCAGATACGCAGTATTTT. The full variable domain, in which reference TRBV7-6 and TRBJ2-3 provide the parts outside the CDR3, is GAGVSQSPRYKVTKRGQDVALRCDPISGHVSLYWYRQALGQGPEFLTYFNYEAQQDKSGLPNDRFSAERPEGSISTLTIQRTEQRDSAMYRCASSPGTGGSDTQYFGPGTRLTVL.

The chain uses TRBV7-2 and TRBJ2-3; tentative D call: TRBD1 (5 bases). Trimming took off 1 base at V and 1 base at J, with 15 bases between the two ends. This CDR3 is built from 17 residues. Looked up from germline, CDR1 is SGHTA and CDR2 is FQGNSA. CDR3 loop: CASSLGRRAPRTDTQYF. The CDR3 DNA reads TGTGCCAGCAGCTTAGGTCGCAGGGCTCCTCGCACAGATACGCAGTATTTT.

The rearrangement joins TRBV10-3 to TRBJ2-3; 11 positions match TRBD2. The germline V gene has CDR1 ENHRY and CDR2 SYGVKD. The CDR3 covers 13 residues. With V trimmed by 11 bases and J by 2 bases, 3 bases remained unmatched. CDR3 bases: TGTGCCGCTAGCGGGGGGAACACAGATACGCAGTATTTT. It codes for CAASGGNTDTQYF.

V usage is TRBV5-4 and J usage is TRBJ1-4; D gene unclear. The CDR3 covers 14 residues. Germline V gene sequence: CDR1 SGHNT, CDR2 YYREEE (reference sequence). Trimming took off 0 bases at V and 5 bases at J, with 8 bases between the two ends. CDR3 in amino acids: CASSLGRPNEKLFF. The CDR3 bases are TGTGCCAGCAGCTTGGGGAGACCAAATGAAAAACTGTTTTTT.